The clone carrying this T cell receptor (beta chain) was counted only a few times. What it binds is unknown. These data are taken from a study of T cell responses to AZD1222 COVID-19 vaccine. Study-wide context: Doses given second, at about 4 or about 12 weeks, were pooled.

Germline V lookup: CDR1 SEHNR, CDR2 FQNEAQ (reference sequence). The V and J ends lost 4 bases and 0 bases respectively, with 13 bases between them. The CDR3 totals 17 residues. Study results and caveats: Spike-specific TCR breadth and depth were elevated following two AZD1222 doses. White British ancestry dominated among donors, who included more females, and clonal diversity was possibly underestimated.

Sequencing used immunoSEQ multiplex PCR; TCRdb keeps in-frame clones, though not all of them. The sample records more than 150,000 clones, about nine tenths being singletons. The chain is built from TRBV7-9 and TRBJ1-6; D is possibly TRBD1 (6 bases). The receptor comes from an adult in good health. Here the sequenced sample was peripheral blood, taken on day 0 of AZD1222 vaccination. The CDR3 sequence: CASSSTGTSSYNSPLHF. The DNA of the CDR3 is TGTGCCAGCAGCTCTACAGGGACAAGCTCCTATAATTCACCCCTCCACTTT.